The clone carrying this TCR beta chain has only a few counts. What it binds is unknown. Mismatch with germline at one junction end may stem from a read error. TCRdb itself ran the 5' RACE reads through MiXCR, one entry per CDR3 protein. The data show around 120,000 distinct CDR3 sequences, roughly 7.2% seen once. CDR1 and CDR2 from the germline V gene are DFQATT and SNEGSKA (reference sequence). This CDR3 has 17 residues. The entry originates in a study of T cells after yellow fever vaccination. Turning to the study itself: Researchers used SMART-Seq v4 Ultra Low Input to prepare fractions that had low cell numbers. Study-wide results and caveats: Post-booster samples contained most primary-vaccination clones (more than 95% CD4, almost 90% CD8). The CD4 and CD8 compartments had a small share of their clonotypes in common.

The chain links TRBV20-1 to TRBJ2-7; 12 bases fit TRBD2. This specimen was CD4+ T cells sorted from PBMCs, taken roughly seven weeks after the first yellow fever vaccination. The clonotype originates from a man aged 18 to 29 who received the YFV17D yellow fever vaccine. CDR3 protein: CCARDFLTSGGSYEQYF. In DNA form, the CDR3 reads TGCTGTGCTAGAGATTTCCTCACTAGCGGGGGGTCCTACGAGCAGTACTTC.